The 10 T cell receptor beta chains below were found in one sample sequenced in a study of cytomegalovirus exposure and HLA in healthy donors. PCR employed 60 Vbeta and 13 Jbeta primers. The assay was immunoSEQ multiplex PCR, and TCRdb's table has in-frame clones only and misses some. The repertoire holds approximately 170,000 clones, with 70% as singletons. The sequencing sample was made of PBMCs. These receptors all stem from a man in his late teens or twenties in good health and CMV-seropositive.

J is TRBJ2-6 and V is TRBV7-3; D gene unclear. CDR3 size: 15 residues. Per the germline V gene, CDR1 is SGHTA and CDR2 is FQGTGA. With 5 bases removed from V and 0 bases from J, the gap between germline ends came to 8 bases. The CDR3 loop is CASSPHSSGANVLTF. CDR3 in DNA: TGTGCCAGCAGCCCTCATAGCTCTGGGGCCAACGTCCTGACTTTC. The full variable domain, rest sourced from reference TRBV7-3 and TRBJ2-6, is GAGVSQTPSNKVTEKGKYVELRCDPISGHTALYWYRQSLGQGPEFLIYFQGTGAADDSGLPNDRFFAVRPEGSVSTLKIQRTERGDSAVYLCASSPHSSGANVLTFGAGSRLTVL.

A remark on this clone: This specimen includes other DNA sequences encoding the same CDR3. The chain combines TRBV4-1 with TRBJ2-3; no clear D. Looked up from germline, CDR1 is MGHRA and CDR2 is YSYEKL. The germline V and J ends were trimmed by 4 bases and 0 bases, with 8 bases remaining between them. The CDR3 is 14 residues long. The CDR3 DNA sequence: TGCGCCAGCAGCCCTACAGCTAGCACAGATACGCAGTATTTT. Translating gives CASSPTASTDTQYF.

This rearrangement joins TRBV18 to TRBJ1-1, with 7 bases lining up with TRBD1. Germline assignment: CDR1 KGHSH and CDR2 LQKENI. V was clipped by 6 bases and J by 1 base; unmatched bases: 5. The CDR3 length is 14 residues. CDR3 sequence (DNA): TGTGCCAGCTCGCCGGGACAGCAGAACACTGAAGCTTTCTTT. Protein: CASSPGQQNTEAFF.

The chain carries TRBV5-1 and TRBJ1-1; the match to TRBD1 covers 11 bases. The junction had 9 bases not matched to a gene; V was cut back by 0 bases and J by 5 bases. This CDR3 comprises 17 residues. CDR1 and CDR2 from the germline V gene are SGHRS and YFSETQ. The CDR3 loop reads CASSLVGTGGGRTEAFF. The CDR3 DNA reads as TGCGCCAGCAGCTTGGTCGGGACAGGGGGGGGTCGGACTGAAGCTTTCTTT.

The V gene is TRBV28, the J gene TRBJ2-1; 13 bases agree with TRBD2. Per the germline V gene, CDR1 is MDHEN and CDR2 is SYDVKM. J gave up 2 bases and V 4 bases, and 11 bases lay outside the gene matches. The CDR3 extends over 19 amino acids. DNA of the CDR3: TGTGCCAGCAGTTACCAGACTAGCGGGGGGCCCCGGACCTACAATGAGCAGTTCTTC. Residues: CASSYQTSGGPRTYNEQFF.

The V call is TRBV14, the J call TRBJ1-1; no clear D. Per the germline V gene, CDR1 is SGHDN and CDR2 is FVKESK. With 5 bases removed from V and 8 bases from J, the gap between germline ends came to 9 bases. This CDR3 has 11 amino acids. The CDR3 loop reads CASSSGWEAFF. CDR3 sequence (DNA): TGTGCCAGCAGCTCGGGGTGGGAAGCTTTCTTT.

This clone was counted a single time. This CDR3 reads CASSRTGAGELFF. CDR3 in DNA: TGCGCCAGCAGTCGGACAGGGGCCGGGGAGCTGTTTTTT. The chain carries TRBV4-1 and TRBJ2-2, with 9 nucleotides matching TRBD1. The CDR3 has 13 residues. Per germline, CDR1 MGHRA and CDR2 YSYEKL. J lost 6 bases, V lost 6 bases, and 2 bases had no gene match.

The chain joins TRBV5-1 to TRBJ1-2; TRBD1 aligns across 12 bases. The V segment lost 3 bases and the J segment 8 bases; nucleotides outside the gene matches: 8. The CDR3 is made up of 15 amino acids. Germline-derived CDR1 and CDR2 are SGHRS and YFSETQ. In DNA form, the CDR3 reads TGCGCCAGCAGCTCGTCCGGGACAGGGGGCGAGGGCTACACCTTC. Its translation is CASSSSGTGGEGYTF.

The V call is TRBV28, the J call TRBJ2-1, with D perhaps TRBD1 (5 bases). The germline V and J ends were trimmed by 0 bases and 0 bases, with 12 bases remaining between them. The CDR3 is 17 residues long. CDR1 is MDHEN and CDR2 is SYDVKM in the germline V gene. In DNA form, the CDR3 reads TGTGCCAGCAGTTTATGGACAGTTCCCAGCTCCTACAATGAGCAGTTCTTC. Its protein product is CASSLWTVPSSYNEQFF. Full variable domain (remainder filled in from reference TRBV28 and TRBJ2-1): DVKVTQSSRYLVKRTGEKVFLECVQDMDHENMFWYRQDPGLGLRLIYFSYDVKMKEKGDIPEGYSVSREKKERFSLILESASTNQTSMYLCASSLWTVPSSYNEQFFGPGTRLTVL.

This rearrangement joins TRBV25-1 to TRBJ2-5; 10 bases fit TRBD2. Losses at the gene ends were 6 bases for V and 5 bases for J; bases not matched to a gene: 9. CDR3 size: 15 residues. Germline lookup yields CDR1 MGHDK and CDR2 SYGVNS. This CDR3 reads CASSLSGGTGETQYF. The CDR3 DNA reads TGTGCCAGCAGCCTTAGCGGGGGGACGGGGGAGACCCAGTACTTC. Based on the CDR3 plus reference TRBV25-1 and TRBJ2-5, the full variable domain is EADIYQTPRYLVIGTGKKITLECSQTMGHDKMYWYQQDPGMELHLIHYSYGVNSTEKGDLSSESTVSRIRTEHFPLTLESARPSHTSQYLCASSLSGGTGETQYFGPGTRLLVL.